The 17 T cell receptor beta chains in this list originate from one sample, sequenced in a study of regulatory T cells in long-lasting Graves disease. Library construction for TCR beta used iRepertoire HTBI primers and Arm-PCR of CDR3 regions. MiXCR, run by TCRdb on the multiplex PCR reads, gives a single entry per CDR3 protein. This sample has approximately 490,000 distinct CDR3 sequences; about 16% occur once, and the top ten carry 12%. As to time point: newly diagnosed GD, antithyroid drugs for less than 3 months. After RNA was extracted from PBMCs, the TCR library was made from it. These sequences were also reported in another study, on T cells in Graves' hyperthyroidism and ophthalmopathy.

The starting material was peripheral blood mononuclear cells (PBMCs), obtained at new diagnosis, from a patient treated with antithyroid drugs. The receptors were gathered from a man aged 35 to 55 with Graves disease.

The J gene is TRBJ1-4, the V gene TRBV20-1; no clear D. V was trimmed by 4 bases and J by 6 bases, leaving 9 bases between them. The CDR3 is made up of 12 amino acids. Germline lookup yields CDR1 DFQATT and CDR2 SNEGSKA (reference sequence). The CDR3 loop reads CSAKDTDEKLFF. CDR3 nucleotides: TGCAGTGCTAAAGATACCGATGAAAAACTGTTTTTT.

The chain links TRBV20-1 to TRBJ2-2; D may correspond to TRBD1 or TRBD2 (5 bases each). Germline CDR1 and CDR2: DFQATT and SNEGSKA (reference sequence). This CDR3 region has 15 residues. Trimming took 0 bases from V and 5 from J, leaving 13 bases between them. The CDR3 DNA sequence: TGCAGTGCTAGAGACACCGGGACGGAGACCGGGGAGCTGTTTTTT. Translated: CSARDTGTETGELFF.

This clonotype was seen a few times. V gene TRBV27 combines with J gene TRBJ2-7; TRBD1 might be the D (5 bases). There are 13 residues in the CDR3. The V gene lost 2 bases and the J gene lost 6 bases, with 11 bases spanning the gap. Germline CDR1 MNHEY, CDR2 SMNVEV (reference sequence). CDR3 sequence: CASSLRGGREQYF. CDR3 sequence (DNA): TGTGCCAGCAGTTTAAGGGGCGGCCGCGAGCAGTACTTC.

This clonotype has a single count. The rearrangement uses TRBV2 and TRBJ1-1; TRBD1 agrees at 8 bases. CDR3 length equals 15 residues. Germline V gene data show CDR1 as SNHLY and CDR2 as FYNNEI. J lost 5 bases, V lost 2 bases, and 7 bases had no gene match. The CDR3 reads CASSEKARGRTEAFF. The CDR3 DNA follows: TGTGCCAGCAGTGAAAAGGCCAGGGGGCGAACTGAAGCTTTCTTT.

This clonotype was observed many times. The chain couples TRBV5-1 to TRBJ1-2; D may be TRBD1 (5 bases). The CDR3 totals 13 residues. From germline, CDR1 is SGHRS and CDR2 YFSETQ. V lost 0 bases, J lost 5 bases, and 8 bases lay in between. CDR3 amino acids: CASSLDRPYGYTF. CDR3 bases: TGCGCCAGCAGCTTGGACAGGCCGTATGGCTACACCTTC. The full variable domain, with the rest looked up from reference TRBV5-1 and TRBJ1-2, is KAGVTQTPRYLIKTRGQQVTLSCSPISGHRSVSWYQQTPGQGLQFLFEYFSETQRNKGNFPGRFSGRQFSNSRSEMNVSTLELGDSALYLCASSLDRPYGYTFGSGTRLTVV.

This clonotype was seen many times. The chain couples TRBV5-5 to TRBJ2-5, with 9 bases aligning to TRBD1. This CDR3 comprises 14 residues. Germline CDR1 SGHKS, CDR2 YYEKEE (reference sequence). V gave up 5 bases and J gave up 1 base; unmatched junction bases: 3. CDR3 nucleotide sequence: TGTGCCAGCAGAGAGGACAGGGGCCAAGAGACCCAGTACTTC. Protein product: CASREDRGQETQYF.

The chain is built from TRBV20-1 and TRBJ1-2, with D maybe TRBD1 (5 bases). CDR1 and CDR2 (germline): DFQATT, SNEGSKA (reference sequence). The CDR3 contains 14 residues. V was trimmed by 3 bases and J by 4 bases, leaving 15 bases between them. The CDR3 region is CSARGGDLTYGYTF. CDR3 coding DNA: TGCAGTGCTAGGGGCGGGGACCTAACCTATGGCTACACCTTC.

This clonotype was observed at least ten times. The CDR3 here is CASSSRASQETQYF. In nucleotides, the CDR3 is TGTGCCAGCAGCTCACGGGCCAGCCAAGAGACCCAGTACTTC. V usage is TRBV7-8 and J usage is TRBJ2-5; D is unclear. CDR1 SGHVS and CDR2 FQNEAQ come from the germline V gene. V was pared by 4 bases and J by 1 base, with 10 bases between. CDR3 length: 14 amino acids.

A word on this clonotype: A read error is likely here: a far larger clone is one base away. The CDR3 loop is CASSLTGTSDTNTGELFF. Here the CDR3 DNA reads TGTGCCAGCAGCCTTACCGGGACTAGCGACACGAACACCGGGGAGCTGTTTTTT. The chain links TRBV11-2 to TRBJ2-2; TRBD2 matches 10 bases. CDR1 is SGHAT, CDR2 FQNNGV, per germline. This CDR3 contains 18 residues. Trimming removed 5 bases from V and 0 bases from J; junction bases left unmatched: 9.

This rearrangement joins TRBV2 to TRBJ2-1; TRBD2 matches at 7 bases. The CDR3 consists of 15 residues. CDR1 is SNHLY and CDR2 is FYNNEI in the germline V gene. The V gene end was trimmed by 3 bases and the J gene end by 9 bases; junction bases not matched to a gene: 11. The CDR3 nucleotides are TGTGCCAGCAGTGACCCCGGCGGGAGTAGATTTGAGCAGTTCTTC. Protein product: CASSDPGGSRFEQFF.

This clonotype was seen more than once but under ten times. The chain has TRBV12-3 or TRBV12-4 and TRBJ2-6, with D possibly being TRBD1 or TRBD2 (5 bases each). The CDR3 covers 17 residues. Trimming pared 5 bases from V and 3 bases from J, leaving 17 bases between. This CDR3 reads CASSGDLALGGANVLTF. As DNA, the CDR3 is TGTGCCAGCAGTGGGGACCTAGCTCTGGGTGGGGCCAACGTCCTGACTTTC.

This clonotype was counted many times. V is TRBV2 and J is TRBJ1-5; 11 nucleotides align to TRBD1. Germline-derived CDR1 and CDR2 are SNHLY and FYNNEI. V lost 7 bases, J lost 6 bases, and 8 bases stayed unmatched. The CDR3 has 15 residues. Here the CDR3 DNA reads TGTGCCAGCATCGAGGACAGGGGGCTGAGTCAGCCCCAGCATTTT. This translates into CASIEDRGLSQPQHF. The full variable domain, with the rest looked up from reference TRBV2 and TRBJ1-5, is EPEVTQTPSHQVTQMGQEVILRCVPISNHLYFYWYRQILGQKVEFLVSFYNNEISEKSEIFDDQFSVERPDGSNFTLKIRSTKLEDSAMYFCASIEDRGLSQPQHFGDGTRLSIL.

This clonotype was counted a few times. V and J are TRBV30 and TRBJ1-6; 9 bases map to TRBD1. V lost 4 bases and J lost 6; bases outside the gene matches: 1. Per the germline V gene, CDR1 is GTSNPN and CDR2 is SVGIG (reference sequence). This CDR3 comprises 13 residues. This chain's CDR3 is CAWKGQGNSPLHF. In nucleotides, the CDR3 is TGTGCCTGGAAGGGACAGGGTAATTCACCCCTCCACTTT. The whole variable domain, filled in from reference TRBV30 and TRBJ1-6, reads SQTIHQWPATLVQPVGSPLSLECTVEGTSNPNLYWYRQAAGRGLQLLFYSVGIGQISSEVPQNLSASRPQDRQFILSSKKLLLSDSGFYLCAWKGQGNSPLHFGNGTRLTVT.

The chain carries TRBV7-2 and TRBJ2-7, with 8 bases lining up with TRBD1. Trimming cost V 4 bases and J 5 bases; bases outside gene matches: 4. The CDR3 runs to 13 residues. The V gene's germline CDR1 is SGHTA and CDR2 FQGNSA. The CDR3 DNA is TGTGCCAGCAGCTGGGGACAGGTTAACGAGCAGTACTTC. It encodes CASSWGQVNEQYF. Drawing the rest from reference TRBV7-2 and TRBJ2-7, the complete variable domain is GAGVSQSPSNKVTEKGKDVELRCDPISGHTALYWYRQSLGQGLEFLIYFQGNSAPDKSGLPSDRFSAERTGGSVSTLTIQRTQQEDSAVYLCASSWGQVNEQYFGPGTRLTVT.

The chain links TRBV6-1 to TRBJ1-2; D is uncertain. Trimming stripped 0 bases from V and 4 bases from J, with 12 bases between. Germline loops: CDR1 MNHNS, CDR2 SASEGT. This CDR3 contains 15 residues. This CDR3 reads CASSEARLGVYGYTF. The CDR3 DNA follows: TGTGCCAGCAGTGAAGCCCGTCTCGGAGTCTATGGCTACACCTTC.

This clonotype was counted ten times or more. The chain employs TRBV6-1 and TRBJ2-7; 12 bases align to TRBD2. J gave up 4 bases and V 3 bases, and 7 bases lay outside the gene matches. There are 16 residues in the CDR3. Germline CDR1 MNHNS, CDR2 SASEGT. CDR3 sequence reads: CASSEPSSGREYEQYF. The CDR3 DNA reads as TGTGCCAGCAGTGAGCCTTCTAGCGGGAGGGAGTACGAGCAGTACTTC.

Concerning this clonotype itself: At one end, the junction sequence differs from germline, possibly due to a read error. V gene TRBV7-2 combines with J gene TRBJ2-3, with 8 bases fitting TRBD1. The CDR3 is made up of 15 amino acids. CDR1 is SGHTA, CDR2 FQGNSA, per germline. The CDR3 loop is CASSLPGGPTGTQYF. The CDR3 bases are TGTGCCAGCAGCTTGCCAGGGGGCCCGACAGGTACGCAGTATTTT.